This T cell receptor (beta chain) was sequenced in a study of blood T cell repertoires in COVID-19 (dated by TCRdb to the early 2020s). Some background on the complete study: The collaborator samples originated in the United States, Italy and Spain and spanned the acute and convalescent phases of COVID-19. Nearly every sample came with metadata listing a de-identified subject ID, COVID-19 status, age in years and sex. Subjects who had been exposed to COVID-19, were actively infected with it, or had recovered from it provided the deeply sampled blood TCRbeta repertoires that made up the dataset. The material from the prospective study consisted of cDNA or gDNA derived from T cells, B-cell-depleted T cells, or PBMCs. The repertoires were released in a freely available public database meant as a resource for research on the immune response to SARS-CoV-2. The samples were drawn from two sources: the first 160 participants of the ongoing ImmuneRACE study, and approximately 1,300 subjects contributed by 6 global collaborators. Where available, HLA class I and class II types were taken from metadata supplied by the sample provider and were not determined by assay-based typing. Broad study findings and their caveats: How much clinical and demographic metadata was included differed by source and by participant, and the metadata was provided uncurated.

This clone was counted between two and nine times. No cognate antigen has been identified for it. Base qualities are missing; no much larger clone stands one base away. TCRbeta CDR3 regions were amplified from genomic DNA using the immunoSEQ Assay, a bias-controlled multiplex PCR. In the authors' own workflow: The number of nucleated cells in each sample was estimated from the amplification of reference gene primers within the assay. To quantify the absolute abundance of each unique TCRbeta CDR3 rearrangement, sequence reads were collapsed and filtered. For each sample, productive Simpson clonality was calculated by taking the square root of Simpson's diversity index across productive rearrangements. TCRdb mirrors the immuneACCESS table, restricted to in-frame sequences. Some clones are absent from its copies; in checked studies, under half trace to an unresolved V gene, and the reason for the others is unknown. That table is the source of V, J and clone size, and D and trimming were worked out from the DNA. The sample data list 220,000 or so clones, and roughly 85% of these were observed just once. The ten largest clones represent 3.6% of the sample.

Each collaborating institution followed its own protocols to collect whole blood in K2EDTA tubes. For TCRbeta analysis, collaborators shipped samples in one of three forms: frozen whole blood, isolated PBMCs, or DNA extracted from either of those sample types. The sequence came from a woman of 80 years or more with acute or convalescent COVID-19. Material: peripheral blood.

The nucleotides are TGTGCCAGCAGCCCCTTGGACAGGCCATCCAACTATGGCTACACCTTC. Its product reads: CASSPLDRPSNYGYTF. Recombination linked TRBV9 to TRBJ1-2; TRBD1 agrees with 7 junctional bases. CDR3 length: 16 amino acids, cysteine to phenylalanine. The read is trimmed to its CDR3 DNA, 48 bases read in frame from base 1. Via the germline V gene, CDR1 is SGDLS and CDR2 YYNGEE. Germline trimming amounts to 4 bases on V and 2 bases on J, with 11 as the count of junction bases outside the gene matches.